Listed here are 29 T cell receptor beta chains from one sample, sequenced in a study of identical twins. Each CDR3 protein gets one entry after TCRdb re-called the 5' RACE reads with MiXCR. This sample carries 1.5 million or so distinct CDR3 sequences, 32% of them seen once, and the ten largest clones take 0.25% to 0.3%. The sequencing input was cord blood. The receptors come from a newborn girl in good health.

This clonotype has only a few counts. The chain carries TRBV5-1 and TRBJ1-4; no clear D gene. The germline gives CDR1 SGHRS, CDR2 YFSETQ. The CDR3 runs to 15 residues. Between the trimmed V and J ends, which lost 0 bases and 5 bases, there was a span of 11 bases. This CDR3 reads CASSLVGAGNEKLFF. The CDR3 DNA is TGCGCCAGCAGCTTGGTTGGAGCCGGCAATGAAAAACTGTTTTTT.

DNA of the CDR3: TGTGCCAGCAGTGAAGCACTAGCGGGAGGGGGTGAGCAGTACTTC. It codes for CASSEALAGGGEQYF. V and J are TRBV6-1 and TRBJ2-7, with 13 bases fitting TRBD2. Germline CDR1 is MNHNS and CDR2 is SASEGT. CDR3 length: 15 amino acids. V lost 0 bases and J lost 7; bases outside the gene matches: 3.

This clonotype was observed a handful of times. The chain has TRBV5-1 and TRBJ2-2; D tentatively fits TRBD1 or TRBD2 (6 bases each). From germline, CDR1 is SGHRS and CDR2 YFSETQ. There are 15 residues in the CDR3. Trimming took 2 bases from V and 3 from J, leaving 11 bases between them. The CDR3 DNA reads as TGCGCCAGCAGCTTAGGGGGGCGCGACACCGGGGAGCTGTTTTTT. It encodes CASSLGGRDTGELFF. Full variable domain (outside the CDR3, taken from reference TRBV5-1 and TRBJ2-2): KAGVTQTPRYLIKTRGQQVTLSCSPISGHRSVSWYQQTPGQGLQFLFEYFSETQRNKGNFPGRFSGRQFSNSRSEMNVSTLELGDSALYLCASSLGGRDTGELFFGEGSRLTVL.

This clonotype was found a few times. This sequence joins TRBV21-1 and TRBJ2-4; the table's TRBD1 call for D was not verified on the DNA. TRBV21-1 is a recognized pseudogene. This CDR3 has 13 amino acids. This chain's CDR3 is CARTGQGKNIQYF. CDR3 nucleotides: TGTGCCAGGACAGGACAGGGTAAAAACATTCAGTACTTC.

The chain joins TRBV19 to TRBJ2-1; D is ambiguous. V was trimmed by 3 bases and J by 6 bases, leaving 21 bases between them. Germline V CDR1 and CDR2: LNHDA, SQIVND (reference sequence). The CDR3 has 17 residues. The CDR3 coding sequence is TGTGCCAGTAGTATTCGGCTTCGACTGGATGGAGCCAATGAGCAGTTCTTC. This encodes CASSIRLRLDGANEQFF.

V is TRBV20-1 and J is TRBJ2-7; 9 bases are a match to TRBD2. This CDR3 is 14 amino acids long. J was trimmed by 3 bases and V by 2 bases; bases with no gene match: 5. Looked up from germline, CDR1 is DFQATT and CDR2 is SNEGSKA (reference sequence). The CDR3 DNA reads TGCAGTGCTAGACGGGCTAGCGGGGTCTACGAGCAGTACTTC. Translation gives CSARRASGVYEQYF.

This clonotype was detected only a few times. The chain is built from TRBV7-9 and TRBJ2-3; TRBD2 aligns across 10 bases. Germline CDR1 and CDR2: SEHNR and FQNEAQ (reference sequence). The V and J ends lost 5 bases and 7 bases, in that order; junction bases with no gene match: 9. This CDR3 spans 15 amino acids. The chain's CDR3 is CASSLISGGPHTQYF. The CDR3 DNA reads TGTGCCAGCAGCCTCATTAGCGGGGGGCCCCATACGCAGTATTTT.

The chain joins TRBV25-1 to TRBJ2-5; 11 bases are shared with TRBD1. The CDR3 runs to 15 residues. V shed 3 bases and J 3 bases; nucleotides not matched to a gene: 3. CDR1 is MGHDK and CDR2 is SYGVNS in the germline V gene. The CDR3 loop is CASSDWGQGEETQYF. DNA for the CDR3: TGTGCCAGCAGTGATTGGGGACAGGGGGAAGAGACCCAGTACTTC.

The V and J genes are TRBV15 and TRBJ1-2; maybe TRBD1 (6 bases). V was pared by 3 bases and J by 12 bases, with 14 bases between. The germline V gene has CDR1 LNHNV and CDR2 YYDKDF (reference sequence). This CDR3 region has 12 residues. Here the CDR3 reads CATSSLDGGHTF. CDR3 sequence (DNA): TGTGCCACCAGCAGCTTAGACGGGGGGCACACCTTC.

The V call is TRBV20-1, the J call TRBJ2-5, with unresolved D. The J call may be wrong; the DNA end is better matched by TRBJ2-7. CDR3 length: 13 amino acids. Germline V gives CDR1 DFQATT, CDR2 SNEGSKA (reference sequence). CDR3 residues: CSASHRQPNEQYF. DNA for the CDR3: TGCAGTGCTAGCCACCGACAACCAAACGAGCAGTACTTC.

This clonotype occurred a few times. CDR3 DNA: TGTGCCAGCAGTTTACCCAGCGGGAGGGCCGTAGATACGCAGTATTTT. Amino acid sequence: CASSLPSGRAVDTQYF. V usage is TRBV12-3 or TRBV12-4 and J usage is TRBJ2-3; 10 bases are a match to TRBD2. Trimming removed 2 bases from V and 5 bases from J; junction bases left unmatched: 7. The CDR3 runs to 16 residues.

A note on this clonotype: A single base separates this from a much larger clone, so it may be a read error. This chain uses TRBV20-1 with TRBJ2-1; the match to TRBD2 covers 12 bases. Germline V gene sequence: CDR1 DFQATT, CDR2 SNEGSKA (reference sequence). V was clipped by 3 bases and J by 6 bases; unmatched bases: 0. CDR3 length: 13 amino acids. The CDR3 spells CSARTSGGNEQFF. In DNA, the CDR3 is TGCAGTGCTAGGACTAGCGGGGGCAATGAGCAGTTCTTC.

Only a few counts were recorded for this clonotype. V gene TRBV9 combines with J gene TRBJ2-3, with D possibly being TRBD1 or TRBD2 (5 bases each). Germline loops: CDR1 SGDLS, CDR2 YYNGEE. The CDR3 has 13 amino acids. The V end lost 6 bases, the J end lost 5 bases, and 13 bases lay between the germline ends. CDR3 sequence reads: CASISGLKDTQYF. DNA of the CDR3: TGTGCCAGCATTTCGGGGCTTAAAGATACGCAGTATTTT.

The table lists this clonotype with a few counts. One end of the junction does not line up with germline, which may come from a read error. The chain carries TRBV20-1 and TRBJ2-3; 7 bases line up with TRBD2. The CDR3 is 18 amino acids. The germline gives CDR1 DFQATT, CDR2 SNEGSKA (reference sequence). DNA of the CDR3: TGCGGTGCTAGAGATCGTCTTAGCCAGCGGGGTACGGCAGATACGCAGTATTTT. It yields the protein CGARDRLSQRGTADTQYF.

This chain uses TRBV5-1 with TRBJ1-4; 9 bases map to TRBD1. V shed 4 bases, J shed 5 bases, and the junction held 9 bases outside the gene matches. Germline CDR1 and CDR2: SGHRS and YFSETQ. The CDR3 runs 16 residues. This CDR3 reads CASSPLAGTGNEKLFF. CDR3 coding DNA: TGCGCCAGCAGCCCGCTGGCAGGGACAGGGAATGAAAAACTGTTTTTT.

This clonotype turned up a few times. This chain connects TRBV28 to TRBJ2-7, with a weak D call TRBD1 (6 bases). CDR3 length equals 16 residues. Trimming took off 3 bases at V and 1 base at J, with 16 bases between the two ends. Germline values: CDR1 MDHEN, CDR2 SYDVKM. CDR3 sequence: CASSFAGTPLSYEQYF. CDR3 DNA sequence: TGTGCCAGCAGTTTCGCCGGGACACCACTTTCCTACGAGCAGTACTTC. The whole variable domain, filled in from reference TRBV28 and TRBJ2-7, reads DVKVTQSSRYLVKRTGEKVFLECVQDMDHENMFWYRQDPGLGLRLIYFSYDVKMKEKGDIPEGYSVSREKKERFSLILESASTNQTSMYLCASSFAGTPLSYEQYFGPGTRLTVT.

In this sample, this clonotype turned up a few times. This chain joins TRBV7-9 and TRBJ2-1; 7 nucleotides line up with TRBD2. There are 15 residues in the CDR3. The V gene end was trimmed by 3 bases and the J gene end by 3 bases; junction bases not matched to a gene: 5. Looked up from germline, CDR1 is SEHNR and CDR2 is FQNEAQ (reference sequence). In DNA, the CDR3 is TGTGCCAGCAGCTTCCCGGGACTAAACTACAATGAGCAGTTCTTC. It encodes CASSFPGLNYNEQFF.

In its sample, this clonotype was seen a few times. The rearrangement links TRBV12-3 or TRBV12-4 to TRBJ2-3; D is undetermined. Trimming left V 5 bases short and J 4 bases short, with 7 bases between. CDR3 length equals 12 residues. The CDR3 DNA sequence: TGTGCCAGCAGTAGAGTTCCAGATACGCAGTATTTT. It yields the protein CASSRVPDTQYF.

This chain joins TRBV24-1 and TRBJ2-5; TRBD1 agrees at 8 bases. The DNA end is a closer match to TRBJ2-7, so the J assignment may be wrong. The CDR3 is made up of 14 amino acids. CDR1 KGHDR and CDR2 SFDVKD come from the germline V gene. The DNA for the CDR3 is TGTGCCACCAGTGACTCCGGACAGGGAGGCGAGCAGTACTTC. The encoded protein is CATSDSGQGGEQYF.

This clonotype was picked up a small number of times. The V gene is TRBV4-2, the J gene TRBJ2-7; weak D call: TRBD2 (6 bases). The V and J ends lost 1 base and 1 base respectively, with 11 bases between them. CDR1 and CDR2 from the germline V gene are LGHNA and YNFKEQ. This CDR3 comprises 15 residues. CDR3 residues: CASSQVIRGSYEQYF. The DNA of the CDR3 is TGTGCCAGCAGCCAAGTGATACGGGGGTCCTACGAGCAGTACTTC.

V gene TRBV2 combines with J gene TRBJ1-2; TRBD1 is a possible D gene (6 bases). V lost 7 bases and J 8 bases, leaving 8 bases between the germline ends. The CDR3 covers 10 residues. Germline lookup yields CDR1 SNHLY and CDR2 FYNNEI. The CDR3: CASNDRGYTF. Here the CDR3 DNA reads TGTGCCAGCAACGACAGGGGCTACACCTTC.

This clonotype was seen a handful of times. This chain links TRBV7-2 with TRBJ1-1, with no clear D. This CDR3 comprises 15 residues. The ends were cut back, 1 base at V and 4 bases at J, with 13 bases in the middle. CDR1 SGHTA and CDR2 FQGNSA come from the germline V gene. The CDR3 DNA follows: TGTGCCAGCAGCTTAGGTCCGGGAGCCCCCACTGAAGCTTTCTTT. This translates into CASSLGPGAPTEAFF.

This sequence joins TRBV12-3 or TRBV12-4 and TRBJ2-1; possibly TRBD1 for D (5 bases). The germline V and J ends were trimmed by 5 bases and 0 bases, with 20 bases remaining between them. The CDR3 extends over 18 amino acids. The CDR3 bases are TGTGCCAGCAGTCAGGGTGTACGTTGGGAAATCTCCTACAATGAGCAGTTCTTC. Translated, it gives CASSQGVRWEISYNEQFF.

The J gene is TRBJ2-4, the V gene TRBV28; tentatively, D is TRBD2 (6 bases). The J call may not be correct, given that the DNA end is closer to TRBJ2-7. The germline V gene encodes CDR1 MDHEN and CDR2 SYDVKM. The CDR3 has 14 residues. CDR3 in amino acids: CASSPRLVLYEQYF. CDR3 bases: TGTGCCAGCAGTCCCCGACTAGTGCTTTACGAGCAGTACTTC.

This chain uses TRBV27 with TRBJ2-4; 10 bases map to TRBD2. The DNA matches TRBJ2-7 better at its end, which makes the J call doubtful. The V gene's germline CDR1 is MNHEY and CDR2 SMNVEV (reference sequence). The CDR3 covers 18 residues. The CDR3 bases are TGTGCCAGCAGTTTCCCCCTTCTAGCGGGAGAGGGAGGTTACGAGCAGTACTTC. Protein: CASSFPLLAGEGGYEQYF.

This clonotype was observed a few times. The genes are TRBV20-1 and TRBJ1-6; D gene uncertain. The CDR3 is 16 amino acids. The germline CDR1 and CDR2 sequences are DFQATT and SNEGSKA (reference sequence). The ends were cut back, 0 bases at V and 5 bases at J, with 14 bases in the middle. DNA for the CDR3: TGCAGTGCTAGAGATCCTTCAGGCCCCGATAATTCACCCCTCCACTTT. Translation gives CSARDPSGPDNSPLHF.

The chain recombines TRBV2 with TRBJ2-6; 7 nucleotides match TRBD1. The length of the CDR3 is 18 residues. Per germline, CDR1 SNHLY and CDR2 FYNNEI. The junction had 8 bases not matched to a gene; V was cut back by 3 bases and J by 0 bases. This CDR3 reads CASSEIGDSFSGANVLTF. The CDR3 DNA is TGTGCCAGCAGTGAGATCGGGGACAGCTTCTCTGGGGCCAACGTCCTGACTTTC.

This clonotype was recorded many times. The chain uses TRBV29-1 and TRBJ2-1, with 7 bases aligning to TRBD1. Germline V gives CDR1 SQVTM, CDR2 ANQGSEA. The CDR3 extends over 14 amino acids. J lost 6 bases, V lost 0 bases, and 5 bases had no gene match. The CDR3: CSVEEAGGSNEQFF. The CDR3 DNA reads TGCAGCGTTGAAGAGGCAGGGGGTAGCAATGAGCAGTTCTTC.

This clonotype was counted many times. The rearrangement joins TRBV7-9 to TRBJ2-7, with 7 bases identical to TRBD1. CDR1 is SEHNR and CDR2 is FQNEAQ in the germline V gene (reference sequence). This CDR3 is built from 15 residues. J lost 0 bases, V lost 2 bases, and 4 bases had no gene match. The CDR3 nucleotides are TGTGCCAGCAGCTTACCGGACAGGAGCTCCTACGAGCAGTACTTC. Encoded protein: CASSLPDRSSYEQYF.